This TCR beta chain originates from a study of Ad26.COV2.S vaccination and SARS-CoV-2 variants. Study-wide findings and caveats: Responses of spike-specific T cells (both CD8+ and CD4+) reportedly showed substantial breadth after vaccination. Measures of TCR breadth and depth may have fallen short of total T cell responses.

Sequencing was performed with immunoSEQ multiplex PCR; in TCRdb, only in-frame clones are kept and a portion is missing. The data contain over 450,000 clones, around 89% of them singletons. The CDR3 is 13 residues long. Germline V gives CDR1 WNHNN, CDR2 SYGVQD (reference sequence). V trimming: 10 bases; J trimming: 2 bases; junction bases outside the gene matches: 8. For this clone: Its antigen is not identified.

Documented treatment: around 19 received Ad26.COV2.S at low or high dose, single or two shots; several received placebo; per-sample allocation not given. Specimen acquisition occurred on day 63 following the initial vaccine or placebo injection. What was given as vaccine was an Ad26 vector encoding Wuhan-strain SARS-CoV-2 spike. The chain carries TRBV10-1 and TRBJ2-7; 7 bases align to TRBD1. The source of this sequence is a person aged 18-60 years who received the Ad26.COV2.S COVID-19 vaccine or a placebo. The sequenced sample was peripheral blood, obtained in a trial of Ad26.COV2.S vaccine versus placebo. The CDR3 loop is CATQGDSTYEQYF. The DNA of the CDR3 is TGCGCCACCCAGGGGGACAGTACCTACGAGCAGTACTTC.